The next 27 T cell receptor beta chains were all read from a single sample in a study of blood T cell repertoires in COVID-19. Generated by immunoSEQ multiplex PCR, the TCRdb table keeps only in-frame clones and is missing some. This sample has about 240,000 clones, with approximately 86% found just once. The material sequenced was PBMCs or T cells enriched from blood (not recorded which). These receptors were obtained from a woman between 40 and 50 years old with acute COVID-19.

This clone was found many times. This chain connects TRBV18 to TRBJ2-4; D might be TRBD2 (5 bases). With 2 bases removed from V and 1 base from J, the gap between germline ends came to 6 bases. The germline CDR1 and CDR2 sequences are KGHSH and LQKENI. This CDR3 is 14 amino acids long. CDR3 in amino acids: CASSPSGAKNIQYF. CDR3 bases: TGTGCCAGCTCACCATCGGGGGCCAAAAACATTCAGTACTTC. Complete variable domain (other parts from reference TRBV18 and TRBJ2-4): NAGVMQNPRHLVRRRGQEARLRCSPMKGHSHVYWYRQLPEEGLKFMVYLQKENIIDESGMPKERFSAEFPKEGPSILRIQQVVRGDSAAYFCASSPSGAKNIQYFGAGTRLSVL.

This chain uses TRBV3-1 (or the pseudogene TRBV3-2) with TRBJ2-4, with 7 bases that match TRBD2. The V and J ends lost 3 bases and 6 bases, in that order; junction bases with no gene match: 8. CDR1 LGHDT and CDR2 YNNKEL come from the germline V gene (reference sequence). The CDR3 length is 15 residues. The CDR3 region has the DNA TGTGCCAGCAGCCAGGGGAGCGGGACGGGAAACATTCAGTACTTC. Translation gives CASSQGSGTGNIQYF.

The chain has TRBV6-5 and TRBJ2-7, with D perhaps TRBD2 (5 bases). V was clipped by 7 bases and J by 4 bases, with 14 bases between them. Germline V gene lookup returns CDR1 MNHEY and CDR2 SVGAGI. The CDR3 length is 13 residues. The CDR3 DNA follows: TGTGCCAGCAAACGACGTAGCGCTTACGAGCAGTACTTC. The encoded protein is CASKRRSAYEQYF.

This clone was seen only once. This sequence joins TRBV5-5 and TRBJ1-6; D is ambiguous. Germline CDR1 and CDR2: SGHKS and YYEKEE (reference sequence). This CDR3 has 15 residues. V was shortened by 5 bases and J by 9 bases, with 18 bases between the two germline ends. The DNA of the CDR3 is TGTGCCAGCAGTCCCCTGCTCGGGGTTAGTTCACCCCTCCACTTT. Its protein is CASSPLLGVSSPLHF.

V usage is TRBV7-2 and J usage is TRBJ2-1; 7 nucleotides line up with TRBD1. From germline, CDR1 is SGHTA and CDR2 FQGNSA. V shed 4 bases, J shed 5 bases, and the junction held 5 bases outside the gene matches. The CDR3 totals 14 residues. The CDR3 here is CASSSATGNNEQFF. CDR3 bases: TGTGCCAGCAGCTCCGCGACAGGGAACAATGAGCAGTTCTTC.

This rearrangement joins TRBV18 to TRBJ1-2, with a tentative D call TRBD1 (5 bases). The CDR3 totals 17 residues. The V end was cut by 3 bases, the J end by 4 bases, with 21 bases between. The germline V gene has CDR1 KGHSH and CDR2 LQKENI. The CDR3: CASSPSSDDSYFYGYTF. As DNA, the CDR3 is TGTGCCAGCTCACCCTCATCGGATGACAGTTATTTCTATGGCTACACCTTC. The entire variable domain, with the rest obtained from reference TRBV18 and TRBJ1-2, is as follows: NAGVMQNPRHLVRRRGQEARLRCSPMKGHSHVYWYRQLPEEGLKFMVYLQKENIIDESGMPKERFSAEFPKEGPSILRIQQVVRGDSAAYFCASSPSSDDSYFYGYTFGSGTRLTVV.

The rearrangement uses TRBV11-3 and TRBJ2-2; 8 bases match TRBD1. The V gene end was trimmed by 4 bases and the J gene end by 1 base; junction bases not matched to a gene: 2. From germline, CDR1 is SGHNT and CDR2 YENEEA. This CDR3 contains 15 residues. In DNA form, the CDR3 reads TGTGCCAGCAGCTACGGGACAGGGAACACCGGGGAGCTGTTTTTT. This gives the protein CASSYGTGNTGELFF. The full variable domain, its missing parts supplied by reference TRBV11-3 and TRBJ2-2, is EAGVVQSPRYKIIEKKQPVAFWCNPISGHNTLYWYLQNLGQGPELLIRYENEEAVDDSQLPKDRFSAERLKGVDSTLKIQPAELGDSAVYLCASSYGTGNTGELFFGEGSRLTVL.

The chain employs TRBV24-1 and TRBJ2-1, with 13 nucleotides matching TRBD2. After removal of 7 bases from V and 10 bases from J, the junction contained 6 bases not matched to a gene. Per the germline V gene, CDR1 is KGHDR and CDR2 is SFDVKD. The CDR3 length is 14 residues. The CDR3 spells CATSTSGRATEQFF. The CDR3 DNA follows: TGTGCCACCAGCACTAGCGGGAGGGCTACCGAGCAGTTCTTC.

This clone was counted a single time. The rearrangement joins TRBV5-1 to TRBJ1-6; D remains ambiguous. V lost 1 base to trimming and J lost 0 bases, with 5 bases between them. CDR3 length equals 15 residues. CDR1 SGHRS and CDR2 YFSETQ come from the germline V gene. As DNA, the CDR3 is TGCGCCAGCAGCTTGTGGAGCTCCTATAATTCACCCCTCCACTTT. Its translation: CASSLWSSYNSPLHF.

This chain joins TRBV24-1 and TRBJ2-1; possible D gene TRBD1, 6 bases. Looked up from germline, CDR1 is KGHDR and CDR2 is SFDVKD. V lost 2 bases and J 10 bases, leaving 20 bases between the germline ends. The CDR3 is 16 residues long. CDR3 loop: CATSDSSPGTWGEQFF. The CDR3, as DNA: TGTGCCACCAGTGATTCAAGTCCCGGGACATGGGGAGAGCAGTTCTTC.

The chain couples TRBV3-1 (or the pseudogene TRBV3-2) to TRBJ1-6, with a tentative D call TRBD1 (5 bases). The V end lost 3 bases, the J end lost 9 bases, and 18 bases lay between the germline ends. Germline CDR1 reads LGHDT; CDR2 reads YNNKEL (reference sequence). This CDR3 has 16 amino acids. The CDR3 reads CASSQPTGGVGSPLHF. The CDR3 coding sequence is TGTGCCAGCAGCCAGCCTACAGGAGGGGTTGGTTCACCCCTCCACTTT.

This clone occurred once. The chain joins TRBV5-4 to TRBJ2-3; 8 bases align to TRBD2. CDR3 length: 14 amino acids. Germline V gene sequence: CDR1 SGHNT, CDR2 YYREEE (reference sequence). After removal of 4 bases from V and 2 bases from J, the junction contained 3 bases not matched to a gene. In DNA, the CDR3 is TGTGCCAGCAGCCCCGGGAGGGTCACAGATACGCAGTATTTT. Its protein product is CASSPGRVTDTQYF. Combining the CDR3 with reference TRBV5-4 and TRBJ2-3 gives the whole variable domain ETGVTQSPTHLIKTRGQQVTLRCSSQSGHNTVSWYQQALGQGPQFIFQYYREEENGRGNFPPRFSGLQFPNYSSELNVNALELDDSALYLCASSPGRVTDTQYFGPGTRLTVL.

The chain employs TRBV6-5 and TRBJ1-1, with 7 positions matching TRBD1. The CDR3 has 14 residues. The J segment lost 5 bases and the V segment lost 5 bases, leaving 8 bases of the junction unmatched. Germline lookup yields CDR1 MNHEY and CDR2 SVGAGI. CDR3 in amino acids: CASSIRGVGTEAFF. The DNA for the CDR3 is TGTGCCAGCAGTATCAGGGGGGTCGGGACTGAAGCTTTCTTT.

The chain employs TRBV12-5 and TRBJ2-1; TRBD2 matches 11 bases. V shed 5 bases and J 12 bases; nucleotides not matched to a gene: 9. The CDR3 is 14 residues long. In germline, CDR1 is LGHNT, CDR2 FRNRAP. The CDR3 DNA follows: TGTGCTAGTGGTCCGGGACTAGCGGCACCCAGGCAGTTCTTC. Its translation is CASGPGLAAPRQFF.

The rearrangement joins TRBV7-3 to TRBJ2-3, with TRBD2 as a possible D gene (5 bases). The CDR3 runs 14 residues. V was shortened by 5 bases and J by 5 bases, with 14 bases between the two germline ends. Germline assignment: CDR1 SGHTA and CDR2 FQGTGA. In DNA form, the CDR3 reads TGTGCCAGCAGCCTTGGCGGGTTCATAGATACGCAGTATTTT. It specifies CASSLGGFIDTQYF.

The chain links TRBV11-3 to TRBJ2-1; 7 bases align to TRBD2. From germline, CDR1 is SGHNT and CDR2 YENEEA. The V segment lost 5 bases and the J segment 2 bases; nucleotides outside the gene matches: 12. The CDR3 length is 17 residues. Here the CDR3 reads CASSPRPGTTTYNEQFF. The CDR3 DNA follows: TGTGCCAGCAGCCCAAGGCCCGGGACTACCACCTACAATGAGCAGTTCTTC.

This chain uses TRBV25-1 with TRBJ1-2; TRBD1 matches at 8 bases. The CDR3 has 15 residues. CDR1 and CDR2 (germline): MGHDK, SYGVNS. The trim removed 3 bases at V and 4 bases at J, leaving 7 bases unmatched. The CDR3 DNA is TGTGCCAGCAGTGAGGGGAACAGGGGGTCCTATGGCTACACCTTC. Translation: CASSEGNRGSYGYTF.

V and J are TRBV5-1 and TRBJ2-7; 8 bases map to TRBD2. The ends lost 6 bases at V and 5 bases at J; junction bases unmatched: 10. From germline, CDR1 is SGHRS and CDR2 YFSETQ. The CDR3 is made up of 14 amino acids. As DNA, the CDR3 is TGCGCCAGCACCCCCGAAGCGGGAGATAACGAGCAGTACTTC. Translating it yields CASTPEAGDNEQYF.

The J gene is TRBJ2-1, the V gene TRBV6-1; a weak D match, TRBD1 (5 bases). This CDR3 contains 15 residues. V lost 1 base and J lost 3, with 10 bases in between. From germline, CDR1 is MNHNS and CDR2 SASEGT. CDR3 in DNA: TGTGCCAGCAGTGAAGAGGCAGGGTTCTACAATGAGCAGTTCTTC. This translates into CASSEEAGFYNEQFF.

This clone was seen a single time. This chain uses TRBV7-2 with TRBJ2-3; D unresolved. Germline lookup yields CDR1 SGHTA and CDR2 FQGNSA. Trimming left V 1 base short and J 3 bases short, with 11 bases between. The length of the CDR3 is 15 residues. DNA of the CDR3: TGTGCCAGCAGCTTAGGTTCCCGTGTTACAGATACGCAGTATTTT. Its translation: CASSLGSRVTDTQYF.

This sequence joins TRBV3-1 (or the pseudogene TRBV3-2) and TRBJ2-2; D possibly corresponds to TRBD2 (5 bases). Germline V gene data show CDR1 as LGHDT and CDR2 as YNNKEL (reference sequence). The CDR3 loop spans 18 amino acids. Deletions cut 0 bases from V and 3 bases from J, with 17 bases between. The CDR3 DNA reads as TGTGCCAGCAGCCAAGATCGGCGGGTATCTACGGACACCGGGGAGCTGTTTTTT. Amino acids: CASSQDRRVSTDTGELFF.

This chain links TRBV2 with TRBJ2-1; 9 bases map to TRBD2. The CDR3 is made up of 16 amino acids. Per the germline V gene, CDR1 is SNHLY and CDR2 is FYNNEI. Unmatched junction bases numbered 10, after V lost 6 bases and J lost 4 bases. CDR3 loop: CASSPSGTRPYNEQFF. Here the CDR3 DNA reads TGTGCCAGCAGCCCTAGCGGGACGAGGCCTTACAATGAGCAGTTCTTC.

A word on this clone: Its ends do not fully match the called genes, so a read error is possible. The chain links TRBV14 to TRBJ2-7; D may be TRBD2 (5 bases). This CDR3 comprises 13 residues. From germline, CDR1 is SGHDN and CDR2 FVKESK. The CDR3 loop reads CASRTSGSSEQYF. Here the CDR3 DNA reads TGTGCCAGCAGAACTAGTGGATCCTCCGAGCAGTACTTC.

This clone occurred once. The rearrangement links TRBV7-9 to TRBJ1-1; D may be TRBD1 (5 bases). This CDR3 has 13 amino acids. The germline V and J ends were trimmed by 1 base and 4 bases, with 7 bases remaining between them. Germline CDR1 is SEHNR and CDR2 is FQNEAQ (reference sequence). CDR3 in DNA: TGTGCCAGCAGCTTAGTAACAGGCACTGAAGCTTTCTTT. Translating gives CASSLVTGTEAFF.

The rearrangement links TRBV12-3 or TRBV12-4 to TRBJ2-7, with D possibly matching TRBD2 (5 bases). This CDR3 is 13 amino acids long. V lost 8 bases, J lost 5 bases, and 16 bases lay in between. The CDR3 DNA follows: TGTGCCAGCGGCCGACTAATTCTTGACGAGCAGTACTTC. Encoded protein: CASGRLILDEQYF.

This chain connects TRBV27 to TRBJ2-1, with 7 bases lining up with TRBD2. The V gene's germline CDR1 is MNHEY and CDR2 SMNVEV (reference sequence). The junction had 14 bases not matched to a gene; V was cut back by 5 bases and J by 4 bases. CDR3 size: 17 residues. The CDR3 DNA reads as TGTGCCAGCAGTCCCCTGGGTGCGGGAGAGAAATACAATGAGCAGTTCTTC. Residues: CASSPLGAGEKYNEQFF.

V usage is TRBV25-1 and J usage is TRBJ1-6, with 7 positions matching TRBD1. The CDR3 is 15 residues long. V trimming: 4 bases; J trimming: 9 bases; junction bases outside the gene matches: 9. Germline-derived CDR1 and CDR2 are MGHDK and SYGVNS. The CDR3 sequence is CASSASTGRFSPLHF. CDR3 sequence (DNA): TGTGCCAGCAGTGCCTCGACAGGGCGGTTTTCACCCCTCCACTTT.